The 14 T cell receptor beta chains presented below share a single source sample, sequenced in a study of regulatory T cells in long-lasting Graves disease. For TCR beta, libraries came from iRepertoire HTBI primers and Arm-PCR of CDR3 regions. Each CDR3 protein gets one entry after TCRdb re-called the multiplex PCR reads with MiXCR. The data show hundreds of thousands of distinct CDR3 sequences, 13% seen once. Time point reported: newly diagnosed GD, antithyroid drugs for less than 3 months. Researchers made the TCR library from RNA that was extracted from PBMCs. These records were also assigned to another study, of T cells in Graves' hyperthyroidism and ophthalmopathy.

The sample was peripheral blood mononuclear cells (PBMCs), taken at new diagnosis, from a patient treated with antithyroid drugs. These receptors were obtained from a man aged 25 to 45 with Graves disease.

A single count supports this clonotype. With a much larger clone just one base away, this may be a read error. The V gene is TRBV5-1, the J gene TRBJ1-1; D is perhaps TRBD1 (5 bases). This CDR3 contains 14 residues. Deletions cut 2 bases from V and 10 bases from J, with 18 bases between. Germline-derived CDR1 and CDR2 are SGHRS and YFSETQ. The DNA of the CDR3 is TGCGCCAGCAGCTTCACAGGTTTTGAATCTGGAGCTTTCTTT. This translates into CASSFTGFESGAFF.

This clonotype was seen at least ten times. V and J are TRBV6-1 and TRBJ2-3, with D unclear. The CDR3 covers 14 residues. Germline V gene sequence: CDR1 MNHNS, CDR2 SASEGT. Trimming cost V 2 bases and J 2 bases, with 8 bases left between them. CDR3 amino acids: CASSESHDTDTQYF. The CDR3 nucleotides are TGTGCCAGCAGTGAAAGCCACGACACAGATACGCAGTATTTT.

This rearrangement joins TRBV20-1 to TRBJ2-7; 8 nucleotides match TRBD2. Trimming at V came to 6 bases and at J to 3 bases, leaving 4 bases not matched to a gene. The CDR3 runs 12 residues. Germline CDR1 DFQATT, CDR2 SNEGSKA (reference sequence). CDR3 loop: CSASSGSYEQYF. Written as DNA, the CDR3 is TGCAGTGCGAGCAGCGGGAGCTACGAGCAGTACTTC.

A few counts support this clonotype. A read error may produce the germline difference seen at one junction end. The rearrangement uses TRBV11-3 and TRBJ2-1; TRBD1 matches at 7 bases. The CDR3 length is 14 residues. From germline, CDR1 is SGHNT and CDR2 YENEEA. The CDR3: CVSSFATGSYEQFF. In DNA, the CDR3 is TGTGTCAGCAGCTTCGCGACAGGGTCGTATGAGCAGTTCTTC.

The sample holds a few counts of this clonotype. This rearrangement joins TRBV5-1 to TRBJ2-5; D might be TRBD1 or TRBD2, each matching 5 bases. V was pared by 4 bases and J by 3 bases, with 10 bases between. This CDR3 region has 13 residues. Per the germline V gene, CDR1 is SGHRS and CDR2 is YFSETQ. CDR3 sequence reads: CASSGGTEETQYF. The CDR3 bases are TGCGCCAGCAGCGGGGGTACGGAAGAGACCCAGTACTTC.

Details on this clonotype: Being one base from a much bigger clone, this may be a read error. The CDR3 does not end in the conserved phenylalanine or tryptophan, so this is likely a read error. The J gene is TRBJ1-5, the V gene TRBV12-3 or TRBV12-4; D gene uncertain. V was trimmed by 6 bases and J by 3 bases, leaving 12 bases between them. The CDR3 is 14 amino acids. Written as DNA, the CDR3 is TGTGCCAGCAGCACCCCGGGGTACAATCAGCCCCAGCATCTT. Translation: CASSTPGYNQPQHL.

This clonotype was counted at least ten times. The CDR3 DNA sequence: TGTGCCATCAGTGGGCCGGGGGATCAGCCCCAGCATTTT. Translated: CAISGPGDQPQHF. The chain employs TRBV10-3 and TRBJ1-5; possible D gene TRBD1, 5 bases. The germline gives CDR1 ENHRY, CDR2 SYGVKD. The CDR3 is made up of 13 amino acids. V lost 4 bases, J lost 5 bases, and 9 bases lay in between.

The table lists this clonotype with many counts. The rearrangement links TRBV10-1 to TRBJ2-7, with D unclear. The CDR3 covers 15 residues. The germline gives CDR1 WNHNN, CDR2 SYGVQD (reference sequence). V lost 1 base and J lost 6, with 16 bases in between. This CDR3 is CASSEFERAIGEQYF. The CDR3 coding sequence is TGCGCCAGCAGTGAGTTCGAAAGGGCTATCGGCGAGCAGTACTTC.

This clonotype has a count of ten or more. The chain couples TRBV27 to TRBJ2-7, with 9 bases lining up with TRBD2. After removal of 6 bases from V and 3 bases from J, the junction contained 9 bases not matched to a gene. This CDR3 region has 15 residues. In germline, CDR1 is MNHEY, CDR2 SMNVEV (reference sequence). CDR3 sequence: CASRTVAGVFYEQYF. The CDR3 region has the DNA TGTGCCAGCAGGACTGTAGCGGGAGTCTTCTACGAGCAGTACTTC.

V is TRBV12-5 and J is TRBJ2-6; TRBD1 agrees at 11 bases. Germline-derived CDR1 and CDR2 are LGHNT and FRNRAP. The trim removed 10 bases at V and 2 bases at J, leaving 10 bases unmatched. The CDR3 length is 17 residues. CDR3 region: CAIKDRGRRAGANVLTF. The CDR3 nucleotides read TGTGCTATTAAGGACAGGGGGCGTCGAGCTGGGGCCAACGTCCTGACTTTC.

This sequence joins TRBV5-1 and TRBJ2-5; TRBD2 matches at 9 bases. This CDR3 has 15 residues. Germline CDR1 SGHRS, CDR2 YFSETQ. V dropped 5 bases and J dropped 2; count of bases not matched to a gene: 7. The chain's CDR3 is CASRNSGSEQETQYF. CDR3 bases: TGCGCCAGCAGGAATAGCGGGAGCGAACAAGAGACCCAGTACTTC.

This clonotype was observed at least ten times. This chain uses TRBV7-9 with TRBJ2-7; 7 nucleotides line up with TRBD1. The ends lost 2 bases at V and 3 bases at J; junction bases unmatched: 4. Germline-derived CDR1 and CDR2 are SEHNR and FQNEAQ (reference sequence). The CDR3 extends over 14 amino acids. The CDR3 loop reads CASSLIDRDYEQYF. In DNA, the CDR3 is TGTGCCAGCAGCTTAATCGACAGGGACTACGAGCAGTACTTC.

In its sample, this clonotype was seen many times. The CDR3 is CATSDGLISNQPQHF. The CDR3 bases are TGTGCCACCAGTGATGGACTAATTAGCAATCAGCCCCAGCATTTT. The genes are TRBV24-1 and TRBJ1-5; D unclear. V lost 3 bases to trimming and J lost 0 bases, with 8 bases between them. The length of the CDR3 is 15 residues. Germline CDR1 KGHDR, CDR2 SFDVKD.

V is TRBV27 and J is TRBJ2-7, with a weak D call TRBD1 (5 bases). The CDR3 length is 15 residues. CDR1 and CDR2 (germline): MNHEY, SMNVEV (reference sequence). V was shortened by 4 bases and J by 2 bases, with 15 bases between the two germline ends. The CDR3 sequence is CASSSKTTDTYEQYF. Here the CDR3 DNA reads TGTGCCAGCAGTTCCAAGACCACGGACACCTACGAGCAGTACTTC.